A selection of T cell receptor beta chains follows, all from one sample in a study of shared clonotypes between healthy human individuals. The protocol was immunoSEQ multiplex PCR, while the TCRdb copy is restricted to in-frame clones and leaves out a portion. The sample lists approximately 2.3 million clones; over 90% were seen once. The sequenced sample consisted of naive CD4+ T cells from PBMCs. These receptors were obtained from a young man in good health. Some clones in this sample may be carry-over from other donors' samples. Each CDR3 is given with its conserved first and last residue. The order of the fields is V gene, D gene, J gene, clone size, CDR3 protein. A D gene is named only where the DNA matches it firmly. Clone size appears in some rows only: once, few, many, or a class for an expanded clone.

TRBV7-3	NA	TRBJ1-1	NA	CASSLGDRNTEAFF
TRBV2	TRBD1	TRBJ2-3	NA	CASRYRTGGSTDTQYF
TRBV9	TRBD2	TRBJ2-7	NA	CASSVSGASYEQYF
TRBV18	NA	TRBJ2-3	NA	CASSPPAASYTDTQYF
TRBV11-3	TRBD1	TRBJ2-1	NA	CASSPTTGVGEQFF
TRBV9	TRBD1	TRBJ1-3	NA	CASSVGPTTGGSSGNTIYF
TRBV10-3	NA	TRBJ1-5	NA	CAISEGPPGGNQPQHF
TRBV4-2	NA	TRBJ2-1	NA	CASSQDVTGGMQFF
TRBV5-1	TRBD1	TRBJ2-7	once	CASSLAPQGAYEQYF
TRBV7-2	NA	TRBJ2-7	NA	CASSRQVGYEQYF
TRBV27	NA	TRBJ1-1	NA	CATTDGVNTEAFF
TRBV7-2	NA	TRBJ2-1	NA	CASSVGRGQFF
TRBV28	NA	TRBJ2-7	NA	CASQGSGRSEQYF
TRBV6-6	NA	TRBJ2-7	NA	CASSSRGPEAYEQYF
TRBV28	NA	TRBJ2-5	NA	CASSTESEGETQYF
TRBV4-1	NA	TRBJ1-2	NA	CASSPQEGRDGYTF
TRBV6-6	TRBD1	TRBJ2-1	NA	CASRERQGVRYEQFF
TRBV6-6	TRBD2	TRBJ2-1	NA	CASSFSGRGGEQFF
TRBV6-6	TRBD1	TRBJ2-2	NA	CASTPTGAGANGELFF
TRBV2	NA	TRBJ2-7	NA	CASSRDSYEQYF
TRBV28	TRBD1	TRBJ1-2	NA	CASSPHRDSYGYTF
TRBV28	TRBD2	TRBJ2-7	NA	CASRLAGGRNPEQYF
TRBV7-3	NA	TRBJ2-3	NA	CASSQRSGTDTQYF
TRBV5-8	NA	TRBJ2-1	NA	CASSLHFSGGFRNEQFF
TRBV4-1	NA	TRBJ1-4	few	CASSQDQGFSEKLFF
TRBV7-8	NA	TRBJ2-7	NA	CASSVAASSYEQYF
TRBV7-2	TRBD1	TRBJ2-7	NA	CASSLQQGVYEQYF
TRBV28	NA	TRBJ2-2	NA	CASIDSPTGELFF
TRBV6-5	NA	TRBJ2-3	NA	CASQGRADTQYF
TRBV2	TRBD1	TRBJ1-2	NA	CASQDRAFYGYTF
TRBV5-4	TRBD2	TRBJ2-5	NA	CASSLGLAGVETQYF
TRBV30	NA	TRBJ2-1	NA	CAWSVGLDNEQFF
TRBV5-6	NA	TRBJ2-5	NA	CASSSKGRGQETQYF
TRBV28	NA	TRBJ2-1	NA	CASILLRHLYNEQFF
TRBV29-1	NA	TRBJ2-7	NA	CSVERGNYEQYF
TRBV30	TRBD2	TRBJ2-1	once	CAWSAPRRGGRSPSEQFF
TRBV23-1	NA	TRBJ1-1	NA	CASSQSEGDTEAFF
TRBV18	NA	TRBJ1-1	NA	CASSQQETRTEAFF
TRBV4-1	TRBD1	TRBJ1-4	NA	CASSQRWDSRNEKLFF
TRBV7-8	TRBD2	TRBJ2-7	NA	CASSLVVSGSYEQYF
TRBV30	NA	TRBJ2-7	NA	CAWSVLGFYEQYF
TRBV18	TRBD2	TRBJ2-2	once	CASSPLTSGTGELFF
TRBV9	NA	TRBJ2-7	NA	CASSVAPRFDEQYF
TRBV5-1	NA	TRBJ2-1	NA	CASSFQQGGYPEQFF